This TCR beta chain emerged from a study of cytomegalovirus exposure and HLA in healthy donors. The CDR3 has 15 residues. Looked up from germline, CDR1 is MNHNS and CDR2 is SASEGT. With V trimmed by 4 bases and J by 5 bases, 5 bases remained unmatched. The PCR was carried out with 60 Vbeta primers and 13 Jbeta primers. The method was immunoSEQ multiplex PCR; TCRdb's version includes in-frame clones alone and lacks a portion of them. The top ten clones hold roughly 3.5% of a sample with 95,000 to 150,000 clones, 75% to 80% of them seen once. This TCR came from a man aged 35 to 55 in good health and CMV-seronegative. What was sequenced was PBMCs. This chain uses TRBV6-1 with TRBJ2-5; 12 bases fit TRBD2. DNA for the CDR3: TGTGCCAGCAGTGTGCTAGCGGGGGGGCCGGAGACCCAGTACTTC. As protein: CASSVLAGGPETQYF.